Presented here are 30 T cell receptor beta chains from one specimen sequenced in a study of blood T cell repertoires in COVID-19. Repertoires were generated with immunoSEQ multiplex PCR, while TCRdb's copy carries only in-frame clones and drops some. This sample yields some 220,000 clones, of which 80% to 85% are seen a single time; 2% to 2.5% belongs to the top ten. The specimen sequenced was peripheral blood. These receptors came from a woman aged 55-69 years with acute or convalescent COVID-19.

J is TRBJ2-5 and V is TRBV29-1; 7 bases match TRBD2. The CDR3 extends over 12 amino acids. Looked up from germline, CDR1 is SQVTM and CDR2 is ANQGSEA. J was trimmed by 4 bases and V by 3 bases; bases with no gene match: 2. CDR3 nucleotide sequence: TGCAGCGTTGAGGCTAGCGGAGAGACCCAGTACTTC. Translation gives CSVEASGETQYF.

The V gene is TRBV4-1, the J gene TRBJ1-4, with 10 positions matching TRBD1. Germline CDR1 MGHRA, CDR2 YSYEKL. The CDR3 is made up of 15 amino acids. Germline trimming cut 4 bases from V and 5 bases from J; bases unmatched to any gene: 4. For the CDR3, the DNA is TGCGCCAGCAGCCCGGACAGGGGGTGGAATGAAAAACTGTTTTTT. It translates to CASSPDRGWNEKLFF.

The J gene is TRBJ2-5, the V gene TRBV6-6, with 8 bases lining up with TRBD2. The CDR3 contains 13 residues. Trimming at V came to 6 bases and at J to 5 bases, leaving 5 bases not matched to a gene. The germline V gene encodes CDR1 MNHNY and CDR2 SVGAGI (reference sequence). This CDR3 reads CASSLSGAETQYF. In DNA, the CDR3 is TGTGCCAGCAGCCTTAGCGGGGCTGAGACCCAGTACTTC.

A few counts support this clone. The V and J genes are TRBV6-2 or TRBV6-3 and TRBJ1-2; D possibly corresponds to TRBD1 (6 bases). This CDR3 is 17 amino acids long. The V gene's germline CDR1 is MNHEY and CDR2 SVGEGT. V lost 2 bases and J lost 4, with 20 bases in between. The CDR3 spells CASSYRNPPGESYGYTF. The CDR3 DNA follows: TGTGCCAGCAGTTACCGAAACCCTCCAGGGGAAAGCTATGGCTACACCTTC.

The J gene is TRBJ1-5, the V gene TRBV6-6; D is unclear. V was trimmed by 0 bases and J by 6 bases, leaving 6 bases between them. The germline V gene has CDR1 MNHNY and CDR2 SVGAGI (reference sequence). The CDR3 is 13 amino acids. This CDR3 reads CASSYSISQPQHF. DNA of the CDR3: TGTGCCAGCAGTTACTCGATTAGTCAGCCCCAGCATTTT.

The J gene is TRBJ1-2, the V gene TRBV6-5; 10 positions agree with TRBD1. The J segment lost 4 bases and the V segment lost 6 bases, leaving 2 bases of the junction unmatched. CDR1 is MNHEY, CDR2 SVGAGI, per germline. The CDR3 extends over 13 amino acids. Here the CDR3 reads CASRDRGFYGYTF. In DNA form, the CDR3 reads TGTGCCAGCAGGGACAGGGGGTTCTATGGCTACACCTTC.

This rearrangement joins TRBV5-1 to TRBJ1-1, with 9 bases matching TRBD1. Per the germline V gene, CDR1 is SGHRS and CDR2 is YFSETQ. This CDR3 spans 15 amino acids. J lost 2 bases, V lost 5 bases, and 7 bases had no gene match. CDR3 DNA: TGCGCCAGCAGACTAAATACAGGGGGCAACACTGAAGCTTTCTTT. Encoded protein: CASRLNTGGNTEAFF.

The chain uses TRBV6-5 and TRBJ2-1, with D possibly matching TRBD2 (6 bases). The CDR3 runs 14 residues. Germline assignment: CDR1 MNHEY and CDR2 SVGAGI. The V end was cut by 0 bases, the J end by 12 bases, with 15 bases between. In nucleotides, the CDR3 is TGTGCCAGCAGTTACTCTCTAGCGAAGGACGGGCAGTTCTTC. This gives the protein CASSYSLAKDGQFF.

This sequence joins TRBV6-5 and TRBJ1-1, with 8 bases matching TRBD1. J gave up 4 bases and V 6 bases, and 7 bases lay outside the gene matches. The CDR3 sequence is 14 residues long. Germline V gene sequence: CDR1 MNHEY, CDR2 SVGAGI. DNA of the CDR3: TGTGCCAGCAGCCGGACAGGGCCGAGCACTGAAGCTTTCTTT. Protein: CASSRTGPSTEAFF.

The rearrangement uses TRBV19 and TRBJ1-4; no definite D call. The V end was cut by 8 bases, the J end by 4 bases, with 14 bases between. This CDR3 contains 14 residues. The germline V gene has CDR1 LNHDA and CDR2 SQIVND (reference sequence). In DNA, the CDR3 is TGTGCCAGTGCCCGCGAGCAGGTTAATGAAAAACTGTTTTTT. This gives the protein CASAREQVNEKLFF.

The chain recombines TRBV7-9 with TRBJ2-7, with 10 nucleotides matching TRBD2. Per germline, CDR1 SEHNR and CDR2 FQNEAQ (reference sequence). V was clipped by 5 bases and J by 2 bases; unmatched bases: 9. The CDR3 is 16 amino acids. CDR3 sequence: CASSPPLAGAPYEQYF. CDR3 sequence (DNA): TGTGCCAGCAGCCCCCCGCTAGCGGGGGCACCCTACGAGCAGTACTTC.

In regard to this clone: The same CDR3 also results from other DNA sequences found in this sample. This chain links TRBV30 with TRBJ1-4; D gene uncertain. Germline V lookup: CDR1 GTSNPN, CDR2 SVGIG (reference sequence). V was pared by 0 bases and J by 8 bases, with 7 bases between. CDR3 length: 12 residues. The CDR3 DNA reads as TGTGCCTGGAGTGTACGAGGAGAAAAACTGTTTTTT. Amino acids: CAWSVRGEKLFF.

J is TRBJ2-2 and V is TRBV15; 7 nucleotides agree with TRBD2. Germline V gene lookup returns CDR1 LNHNV and CDR2 YYDKDF (reference sequence). Germline trimming cut 1 base from V and 5 bases from J; bases unmatched to any gene: 4. The CDR3 length is 15 residues. The CDR3 loop reads CATSRAASGTGELFF. CDR3 sequence (DNA): TGTGCCACCAGCAGAGCGGCTAGCGGAACCGGGGAGCTGTTTTTT.

This clone was observed a few times. The gene calls are TRBV19 and TRBJ1-2; 7 bases are shared with TRBD1. The CDR3 is 15 residues long. Trimming took 4 bases from V and 1 from J; bases not matched to a gene: 6. Germline-derived CDR1 and CDR2 are LNHDA and SQIVND (reference sequence). Here the CDR3 reads CASSTRDSHNYGYTF. The CDR3 DNA reads as TGTGCCAGTAGTACCCGGGACAGCCATAACTATGGCTACACCTTC.

The rearrangement uses TRBV5-1 and TRBJ2-7; TRBD1 agrees at 9 bases. The V gene end was trimmed by 1 base and the J gene end by 4 bases; junction bases not matched to a gene: 6. The CDR3 consists of 15 residues. Germline lookup yields CDR1 SGHRS and CDR2 YFSETQ. CDR3 sequence (DNA): TGCGCCAGCAGCTTGAGGGGACAGGGTATATACGAGCAGTACTTC. As protein: CASSLRGQGIYEQYF.

J is TRBJ1-4 and V is TRBV12-3 or TRBV12-4; D unresolved. This CDR3 comprises 13 residues. The V and J ends lost 4 bases and 4 bases respectively, with 7 bases between them. The CDR3 DNA sequence: TGTGCCAGCAGTTGGCGGATTAATGAAAAACTGTTTTTT. It encodes CASSWRINEKLFF.

V and J are TRBV25-1 and TRBJ1-2; D may be TRBD1 (6 bases). The CDR3 runs to 13 residues. Trimming pared 6 bases from V and 5 bases from J, leaving 13 bases between. The V gene's germline CDR1 is MGHDK and CDR2 SYGVNS. In nucleotides, the CDR3 is TGTGCCAGCAGCCACGGGACACTGTATGGCTACACCTTC. Protein: CASSHGTLYGYTF.

The V call is TRBV11-1, the J call TRBJ2-7, with D tentatively TRBD2 (6 bases). Trimming took 6 bases from V and 3 from J, leaving 18 bases between them. Germline assignment: CDR1 SGHAT and CDR2 FQDESV (reference sequence). This CDR3 comprises 15 residues. CDR3 nucleotides: TGTGCCAGCAGTCCGACCGGGGGTTTCGACTACGAGCAGTACTTC. It codes for CASSPTGGFDYEQYF.

V is TRBV20-1 and J is TRBJ2-1, with a possible D match to TRBD1 (5 bases). Germline V CDR1 and CDR2: DFQATT, SNEGSKA (reference sequence). With 3 bases removed from V and 4 bases from J, the gap between germline ends came to 13 bases. CDR3 length equals 14 residues. CDR3 DNA sequence: TGCAGTGCTAGTAGGCAGGGCCGTTACAATGAGCAGTTCTTC. This gives the protein CSASRQGRYNEQFF.

The sample holds one count of this clone. This chain connects TRBV5-1 to TRBJ2-6; TRBD1 agrees at 10 bases. CDR1 is SGHRS, CDR2 YFSETQ, per germline. CDR3 size: 15 residues. The V gene end was trimmed by 2 bases and the J gene end by 6 bases; junction bases not matched to a gene: 2. The CDR3 DNA reads TGCGCCAGCAGCTTCGGACAGGGGGAGGCCAACGTCCTGACTTTC. Amino acid sequence: CASSFGQGEANVLTF.

The chain recombines TRBV19 with TRBJ2-7; no clear D. The V gene's germline CDR1 is LNHDA and CDR2 SQIVND (reference sequence). V lost 4 bases, J lost 2 bases, and 9 bases lay in between. This CDR3 has 13 residues. The CDR3 here is CASSNGRAYEQYF. Here the CDR3 DNA reads TGTGCCAGTAGTAATGGTCGAGCCTACGAGCAGTACTTC.

The chain joins TRBV6-1 to TRBJ2-1, with D tentatively TRBD1 (6 bases). This CDR3 is 13 amino acids long. Looked up from germline, CDR1 is MNHNS and CDR2 is SASEGT. Trimming removed 0 bases from V and 9 bases from J, with 9 bases in between. CDR3 sequence (DNA): TGTGCCAGCAGTGAAGCGTGGGGGCGTGAGCAGTTCTTC. Translating it yields CASSEAWGREQFF.

J is TRBJ1-1 and V is TRBV10-3; D is ambiguous. Between the trimmed V and J ends, which lost 6 bases and 1 base, there was a span of 9 bases. Per the germline V gene, CDR1 is ENHRY and CDR2 is SYGVKD. The CDR3 is made up of 13 amino acids. CDR3 DNA sequence: TGTGCCATCAGCGCCGACACGAACACTGAAGCTTTCTTT. Its translation: CAISADTNTEAFF.

The V gene is TRBV20-1, the J gene TRBJ1-2, with D maybe TRBD1 (5 bases). Trimming cost V 8 bases and J 8 bases, with 15 bases left between them. Germline values: CDR1 DFQATT, CDR2 SNEGSKA (reference sequence). The CDR3 length is 11 residues. This chain's CDR3 is CSSLGGTGYTF. CDR3 coding DNA: TGCAGTTCACTGGGAGGGACCGGCTACACCTTC.

This clone appeared many times. The chain has TRBV30 and TRBJ1-2, with D unresolved. V lost 7 bases and J lost 4, with 16 bases in between. Germline V gene data show CDR1 as GTSNPN and CDR2 as SVGIG (reference sequence). The CDR3 has 13 amino acids. This chain's CDR3 is CASTRGNVYGYTF. In DNA, the CDR3 is TGTGCCTCGACTAGAGGAAACGTCTATGGCTACACCTTC.

V and J are TRBV5-1 and TRBJ2-6; 9 positions match TRBD1. V was pared by 3 bases and J by 1 base, with 8 bases of the junction left unmatched. Germline CDR1 and CDR2: SGHRS and YFSETQ. The CDR3 loop spans 18 amino acids. The CDR3 is CASSSIQGAASGANVLTF. CDR3 coding DNA: TGCGCCAGCAGCTCTATACAGGGGGCCGCGTCTGGGGCCAACGTCCTGACTTTC.

This clone has just a few counts. The CDR3 nucleotides are TGTGCCAGCAGTCACCAACAGTATGAAAAACTGTTTTTT. Amino acid sequence: CASSHQQYEKLFF. The chain is built from TRBV6-2 or TRBV6-3 and TRBJ1-4; D gene uncertain. The germline gives CDR1 MNHEY, CDR2 SVGEGT. The CDR3 runs to 13 residues. V dropped 5 bases and J dropped 6 bases, with 10 bases sitting between them.

The sample holds a few counts of this clone. V is TRBV3-1 (or the pseudogene TRBV3-2) and J is TRBJ1-1, with D possibly TRBD1 on 5 matching bases. The CDR3 spans 13 residues. Trimming removed 6 bases from V and 8 bases from J, with 16 bases in between. Germline V lookup: CDR1 LGHDT, CDR2 YNNKEL (reference sequence). This CDR3 is CASSRRDSSEAFF. The CDR3 bases are TGTGCCAGCAGTCGAAGAGACAGTTCCGAAGCTTTCTTT.

This clone was detected a few times. The chain combines TRBV11-2 with TRBJ1-2; D ambiguous. V was pared by 3 bases and J by 5 bases, with 7 bases between. Germline lookup yields CDR1 SGHAT and CDR2 FQNNGV. This CDR3 comprises 12 residues. DNA for the CDR3: TGTGCCAGCAGCTTTGTACAGTATGGCTACACCTTC. Protein: CASSFVQYGYTF. The full variable domain, its missing parts supplied by reference TRBV11-2 and TRBJ1-2, is EAGVAQSPRYKIIEKRQSVAFWCNPISGHATLYWYQQILGQGPKLLIQFQNNGVVDDSQLPKDRFSAERLKGVDSTLKIQPAKLEDSAVYLCASSFVQYGYTFGSGTRLTVV.

The chain links TRBV9 to TRBJ2-7; 9 nucleotides align to TRBD1. CDR3 length: 14 residues. The germline V gene has CDR1 SGDLS and CDR2 YYNGEE. V lost 4 bases to trimming and J lost 6 bases; unmatched junction nucleotides: 8. CDR3 bases: TGTGCCAGCAGCCCCCGGGACAGGGTATCCGAGCAGTACTTC. It yields the protein CASSPRDRVSEQYF.